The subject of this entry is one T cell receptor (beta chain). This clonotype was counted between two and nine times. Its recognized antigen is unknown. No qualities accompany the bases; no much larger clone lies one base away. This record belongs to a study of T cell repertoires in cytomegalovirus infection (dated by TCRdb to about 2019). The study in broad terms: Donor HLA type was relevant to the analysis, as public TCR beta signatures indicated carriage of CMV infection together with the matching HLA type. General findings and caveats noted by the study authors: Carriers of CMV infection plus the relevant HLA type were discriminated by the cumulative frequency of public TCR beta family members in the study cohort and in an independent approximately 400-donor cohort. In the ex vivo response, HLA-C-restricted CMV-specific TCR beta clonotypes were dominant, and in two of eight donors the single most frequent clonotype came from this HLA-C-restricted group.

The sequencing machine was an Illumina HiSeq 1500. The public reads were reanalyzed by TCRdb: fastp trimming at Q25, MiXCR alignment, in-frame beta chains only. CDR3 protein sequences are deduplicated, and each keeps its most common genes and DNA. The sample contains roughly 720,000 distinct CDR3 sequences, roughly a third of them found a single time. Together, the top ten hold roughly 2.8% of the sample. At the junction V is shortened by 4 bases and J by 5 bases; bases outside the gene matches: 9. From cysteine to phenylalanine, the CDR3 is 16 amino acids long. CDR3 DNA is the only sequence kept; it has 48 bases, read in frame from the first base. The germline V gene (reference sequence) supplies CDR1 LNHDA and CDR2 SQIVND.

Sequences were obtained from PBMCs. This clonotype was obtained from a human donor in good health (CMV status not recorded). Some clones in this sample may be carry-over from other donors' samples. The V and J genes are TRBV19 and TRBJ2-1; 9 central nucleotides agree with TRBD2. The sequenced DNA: TGTGCCAGTAGTACAATAAGCGGGGGGACGCACAATGAGCAGTTCTTC. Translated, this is CASSTISGGTHNEQFF.